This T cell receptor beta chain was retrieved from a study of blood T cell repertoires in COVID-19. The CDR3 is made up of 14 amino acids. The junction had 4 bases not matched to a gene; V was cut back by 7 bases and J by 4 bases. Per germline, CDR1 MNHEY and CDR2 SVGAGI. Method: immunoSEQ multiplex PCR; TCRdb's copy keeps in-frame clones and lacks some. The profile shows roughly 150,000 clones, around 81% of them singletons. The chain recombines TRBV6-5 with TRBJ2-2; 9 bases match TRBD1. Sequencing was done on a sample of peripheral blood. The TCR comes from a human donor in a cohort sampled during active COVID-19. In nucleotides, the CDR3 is TGTGCCAGCATACAGGGGGCTGTCACCGGGGAGCTGTTTTTT. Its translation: CASIQGAVTGELFF.